These 23 T cell receptor beta chains originate from one sample sequenced in a study of cytomegalovirus exposure and HLA in healthy donors. The PCR used 60 Vbeta and 13 Jbeta primers. The method was immunoSEQ multiplex PCR; TCRdb's version includes in-frame clones alone and lacks a portion of them. This table has some 92,000 clones, approximately 72% appearing once. The material sequenced was PBMCs. The receptors were gathered from a man between 18 and 29 years old in good health and CMV-seropositive.

V and J are TRBV4-1 and TRBJ2-2; D is unresolved. V was cut by 1 base and J by 6 bases, with 6 bases left in between. CDR1 is MGHRA and CDR2 is YSYEKL in the germline V gene. This CDR3 has 13 amino acids. This chain's CDR3 is CASSQGASGELFF. The CDR3 nucleotides read TGCGCCAGCAGCCAAGGAGCCTCCGGGGAGCTGTTTTTT.

V usage is TRBV4-1 and J usage is TRBJ2-7; D perhaps matches TRBD1 (6 bases). V shed 3 bases and J shed 1 base, with 22 bases lying between them. The CDR3 has 18 residues. Germline loops: CDR1 MGHRA, CDR2 YSYEKL. CDR3 nucleotides: TGCGCCAGCAGCCATACAGCCCAAGGGGGAAGACGGTCCTACGAGCAGTACTTC. Translating it yields CASSHTAQGGRRSYEQYF.

The chain joins TRBV6-5 to TRBJ2-3; 8 positions match TRBD1. Germline V gene data show CDR1 as MNHEY and CDR2 as SVGAGI. This CDR3 is built from 14 residues. Trimming removed 7 bases from V and 4 bases from J; junction bases left unmatched: 7. The CDR3 nucleotides read TGTGCCAGCATTGACAGGGGAGGCCCAGATACGCAGTATTTT. As protein: CASIDRGGPDTQYF.

V and J are TRBV2 and TRBJ2-7, with 8 nucleotides matching TRBD1. This CDR3 has 14 amino acids. Trimming cost V 4 bases and J 4 bases; bases outside gene matches: 6. Germline values: CDR1 SNHLY, CDR2 FYNNEI. CDR3 sequence: CASSAGQGFYEQYF. As DNA, the CDR3 is TGTGCCAGCAGTGCTGGACAGGGTTTTTACGAGCAGTACTTC.

V and J are TRBV7-2 and TRBJ2-1; possibly TRBD2 for D (5 bases). V lost 3 bases to trimming and J lost 7 bases, with 16 bases between them. Germline assignment: CDR1 SGHTA and CDR2 FQGNSA. The CDR3 has 15 amino acids. CDR3 protein: CASSLWLDSENEQFF. In DNA, the CDR3 is TGTGCCAGCAGCTTGTGGCTGGACTCGGAGAATGAGCAGTTCTTC.

The chain uses TRBV5-1 and TRBJ1-1; 10 bases agree with TRBD1. The CDR3 sequence is 14 residues long. The V segment lost 3 bases and the J segment 5 bases; nucleotides outside the gene matches: 4. The germline gives CDR1 SGHRS, CDR2 YFSETQ. The CDR3 coding sequence is TGCGCCAGCAGCTCCCGGACAGGGGGTACTGAAGCTTTCTTT. Protein: CASSSRTGGTEAFF.

The chain is built from TRBV28 and TRBJ1-5; D unclear. V lost 1 base and J lost 6, with 13 bases in between. Germline V gene data show CDR1 as MDHEN and CDR2 as SYDVKM. This CDR3 comprises 15 residues. The CDR3 DNA follows: TGTGCCAGCAGTTTATTCCCGGGGAGTGTTCAGCCCCAGCATTTT. Translation: CASSLFPGSVQPQHF.

The rearrangement links TRBV30 to TRBJ2-7, with 8 positions matching TRBD1. The CDR3 is made up of 12 amino acids. V dropped 5 bases and J dropped 5; count of bases not matched to a gene: 5. Germline CDR1 and CDR2: GTSNPN and SVGIG (reference sequence). The CDR3 sequence is CAWVDRVDEQYF. The CDR3 DNA sequence: TGTGCCTGGGTGGACAGGGTGGACGAGCAGTACTTC.

This clone was recorded a few times. The chain carries TRBV28 and TRBJ2-2, with D possibly being TRBD2 (5 bases). The CDR3 is made up of 16 amino acids. With 2 bases removed from V and 0 bases from J, the gap between germline ends came to 10 bases. Germline values: CDR1 MDHEN, CDR2 SYDVKM. CDR3 amino acids: CASSLGGGPNTGELFF. The DNA of the CDR3 is TGTGCCAGCAGTTTAGGAGGAGGACCGAACACCGGGGAGCTGTTTTTT. Drawing the rest from reference TRBV28 and TRBJ2-2, the complete variable domain is DVKVTQSSRYLVKRTGEKVFLECVQDMDHENMFWYRQDPGLGLRLIYFSYDVKMKEKGDIPEGYSVSREKKERFSLILESASTNQTSMYLCASSLGGGPNTGELFFGEGSRLTVL.

CDR3 amino acids: CASSSGQGLYEQYF. Here the CDR3 DNA reads TGCGCCAGCAGCTCGGGACAGGGACTTTACGAGCAGTACTTC. The chain links TRBV5-1 to TRBJ2-5; 9 bases agree with TRBD1. The DNA end favors TRBJ2-7, so the J call may be wrong. The CDR3 is 14 residues long. Per the germline V gene, CDR1 is SGHRS and CDR2 is YFSETQ.

The rearrangement joins TRBV6-1 to TRBJ2-6; D might be TRBD2 (6 bases). This CDR3 comprises 17 residues. The germline V gene encodes CDR1 MNHNS and CDR2 SASEGT. V dropped 4 bases and J dropped 0 bases, with 13 bases sitting between them. As DNA, the CDR3 is TGTGCCAGCAGTGTTGGAGCGGGCGACTCTGGGGCCAACGTCCTGACTTTC. This codes for CASSVGAGDSGANVLTF.

The chain combines TRBV29-1 with TRBJ2-7; 9 bases fit TRBD1. This CDR3 comprises 14 residues. V trimming: 6 bases; J trimming: 5 bases; junction bases outside the gene matches: 11. CDR1 is SQVTM, CDR2 ANQGSEA, per germline. CDR3 nucleotide sequence: TGCAGCGTGGGGGGCGGGACAGGGCTGAACGAGCAGTACTTC. It translates to CSVGGGTGLNEQYF.

V and J are TRBV6-1 and TRBJ2-3, with 13 bases matching TRBD2. V lost 4 bases to trimming and J lost 3 bases; unmatched junction nucleotides: 4. The germline gives CDR1 MNHNS, CDR2 SASEGT. This CDR3 contains 16 residues. The CDR3 loop reads CASSGLAGGFTDTQYF. CDR3 DNA sequence: TGTGCCAGCAGTGGACTAGCGGGGGGCTTTACAGATACGCAGTATTTT.

As concerns this clone: Other DNA sequences in this sample translate to the same CDR3. The rearrangement joins TRBV20-1 to TRBJ1-1; no reliable D call. This CDR3 comprises 11 residues. The V gene's germline CDR1 is DFQATT and CDR2 SNEGSKA (reference sequence). The chain's CDR3 is CSARVDTEAFF. In DNA, the CDR3 is TGCAGCGCCAGAGTCGACACTGAAGCTTTCTTT.

The chain uses TRBV2 and TRBJ1-2; 8 bases agree with TRBD1. Germline assignment: CDR1 SNHLY and CDR2 FYNNEI. The CDR3 totals 13 residues. V shed 6 bases, J shed 3 bases, and the junction held 3 bases outside the gene matches. The CDR3 sequence is CASSVTGDYGYTF. In DNA form, the CDR3 reads TGTGCCAGCAGCGTGACAGGGGACTATGGCTACACCTTC.

J is TRBJ1-4 and V is TRBV4-1; a possible D gene is TRBD1 (6 bases). Germline V lookup: CDR1 MGHRA, CDR2 YSYEKL. Trimming shortened V by 4 bases and J by 2 bases, and 20 bases separated the two germline ends. The CDR3 has 18 amino acids. The CDR3 nucleotides read TGCGCCAGCAGCCTTACAGGGCCCGGTACTTCCACTAATGAAAAACTGTTTTTT. The encoded protein is CASSLTGPGTSTNEKLFF.

V is TRBV5-1 and J is TRBJ2-1; D possibly corresponds to TRBD1 (5 bases). The CDR3 contains 14 residues. Germline CDR1 is SGHRS and CDR2 is YFSETQ. Trimming stripped 0 bases from V and 10 bases from J, with 14 bases between. The CDR3 nucleotides are TGCGCCAGCAGCTTGGACAGGTTCTTGGAAGAGCAGTTCTTC. Translation gives CASSLDRFLEEQFF.

The chain joins TRBV28 to TRBJ2-5; D possibly corresponds to TRBD1 (6 bases). The germline CDR1 and CDR2 sequences are MDHEN and SYDVKM. This CDR3 has 13 residues. The V and J ends lost 3 bases and 5 bases respectively, with 10 bases between them. CDR3 DNA sequence: TGTGCCAGCAGTTTGGGCAGGGGCGAGACCCAGTACTTC. This encodes CASSLGRGETQYF.

This chain links TRBV5-6 with TRBJ2-5, with 8 bases matching TRBD2. In germline, CDR1 is SGHDT, CDR2 YYEEEE. Trimming took 2 bases from V and 6 from J; bases not matched to a gene: 6. This CDR3 spans 14 amino acids. CDR3 loop: CASSFGTSLKTQYF. The CDR3 DNA is TGTGCCAGCAGCTTCGGGACTAGTTTGAAGACCCAGTACTTC.

About this clone: The junction departs from germline at one end; a sequencing error may be responsible. The chain joins TRBV29-1 to TRBJ2-7; TRBD1 aligns across 7 bases. The CDR3 has 13 residues. Germline-derived CDR1 and CDR2 are SQVTM and ANQGSEA. In DNA, the CDR3 is TGCAGCGTGGAAGAAGGGGGCTTCGACGAGCAGTACTTC. As protein: CSVEEGGFDEQYF.

The rearrangement joins TRBV18 to TRBJ1-6; weak D call: TRBD1 (6 bases). The CDR3 is 15 amino acids. Germline V lookup: CDR1 KGHSH, CDR2 LQKENI. V shed 6 bases and J shed 6 bases, with 15 bases lying between them. Here the CDR3 reads CASSPDRLLNSPLHF. The CDR3 DNA reads as TGTGCCAGCTCTCCCGACAGGCTGCTTAATTCACCCCTCCACTTT.

This chain joins TRBV9 and TRBJ2-6; D might be TRBD1 (6 bases). The CDR3 totals 16 residues. CDR1 SGDLS and CDR2 YYNGEE come from the germline V gene. V gave up 3 bases and J gave up 2 bases, with 12 bases separating them. The CDR3 DNA is TGTGCCAGCAGCGGGCTACAGGGCCCTGGGGCCAACGTCCTGACTTTC. Its protein is CASSGLQGPGANVLTF.

This clone was detected once. Here the CDR3 reads CASSTRDRVSDTQYF. As DNA, the CDR3 is TGTGCCAGCAGTACCCGGGACAGGGTCTCAGATACGCAGTATTTT. The chain combines TRBV27 with TRBJ2-3, with 9 bases matching TRBD1. Unmatched junction bases numbered 7, after V lost 5 bases and J lost 4 bases. Per germline, CDR1 MNHEY and CDR2 SMNVEV (reference sequence). The CDR3 loop spans 15 amino acids.